These 24 T cell receptor beta chains were all obtained from the same sample, sequenced in a study of technical replicates of blood from a few donors. Only in-frame clones appear in the TCRdb table, and some are missing; sequencing was by immunoSEQ multiplex PCR. The repertoire holds tens of thousands of clones, under 95% seen once, with approximately 0.3% in the top ten. Sequencing was performed on T cells isolated from PBMCs. Source of these receptors: a human donor in good health.

A single count supports this clone. The chain couples TRBV27 to TRBJ2-7; 9 nucleotides match TRBD1. Germline V gene sequence: CDR1 MNHEY, CDR2 SMNVEV (reference sequence). V lost 11 bases, J lost 7 bases, and 9 bases stayed unmatched. The CDR3 runs 12 residues. CDR3 sequence (DNA): TGTGCCGCCCGGACAGGGGAGGGGGAGCAGTACTTC. It yields the protein CAARTGEGEQYF.

The chain is built from TRBV18 and TRBJ1-6; no firm D call. Germline V gene data show CDR1 as KGHSH and CDR2 as LQKENI. V dropped 8 bases and J dropped 0 bases, with 11 bases sitting between them. The CDR3 has 15 amino acids. CDR3 in DNA: TGTGCCAGCGCCATGTCGAGCTCCTATAATTCACCCCTCCACTTT. Translation gives CASAMSSSYNSPLHF.

The chain is built from TRBV7-9 and TRBJ2-5, with 8 nucleotides matching TRBD1. Per germline, CDR1 SEHNR and CDR2 FQNEAQ (reference sequence). This CDR3 has 15 amino acids. V lost 1 base, J lost 2 bases, and 3 bases stayed unmatched. The CDR3 loop is CASSLVTGGQETQYF. CDR3 sequence (DNA): TGTGCCAGCAGCTTAGTCACAGGGGGACAAGAGACCCAGTACTTC.

This sequence joins TRBV7-9 and TRBJ2-1; D gene ambiguous. Germline CDR1 is SEHNR and CDR2 is FQNEAQ (reference sequence). Deletions cut 3 bases from V and 0 bases from J, with 12 bases between. This CDR3 contains 16 residues. The CDR3 protein is CASSFLLISSYNEQFF. The DNA of the CDR3 is TGTGCCAGCAGCTTTCTCCTAATTAGCTCCTACAATGAGCAGTTCTTC.

This chain links TRBV7-9 with TRBJ2-1; 11 bases match TRBD2. The V and J ends lost 1 base and 5 bases, in that order; junction bases with no gene match: 1. The CDR3 covers 15 residues. Germline loops: CDR1 SEHNR, CDR2 FQNEAQ (reference sequence). CDR3 nucleotide sequence: TGTGCCAGCAGCTTAGTGACTAGCGGGGACAATGAGCAGTTCTTC. This gives the protein CASSLVTSGDNEQFF. The full variable domain, its missing parts supplied by reference TRBV7-9 and TRBJ2-1, is DTGVSQNPRHKITKRGQNVTFRCDPISEHNRLYWYRQTLGQGPEFLTYFQNEAQLEKSRLLSDRFSAERPKGSFSTLEIQRTEQGDSAMYLCASSLVTSGDNEQFFGPGTRLTVL.

The rearrangement joins TRBV5-6 to TRBJ1-1, with a weak D call TRBD1 (5 bases). The V end lost 4 bases, the J end lost 0 bases, and 16 bases lay between the germline ends. The CDR3 is made up of 16 amino acids. Germline V lookup: CDR1 SGHDT, CDR2 YYEEEE. In DNA form, the CDR3 reads TGTGCCAGCAGCCTTCCTCCAGGGTTCCTGAACACTGAAGCTTTCTTT. This sequence encodes CASSLPPGFLNTEAFF.

The chain employs TRBV7-9 and TRBJ2-7, with 8 bases that match TRBD1. After removal of 5 bases from V and 2 bases from J, the junction contained 8 bases not matched to a gene. This CDR3 is 15 amino acids long. CDR1 is SEHNR and CDR2 is FQNEAQ in the germline V gene (reference sequence). Here the CDR3 DNA reads TGTGCCAGCAGCACACCCAGGGGGCAAGCCTACGAGCAGTACTTC. It yields the protein CASSTPRGQAYEQYF.

This sequence joins TRBV4-1 and TRBJ2-1; 9 bases match TRBD2. This CDR3 contains 16 residues. Per the germline V gene, CDR1 is MGHRA and CDR2 is YSYEKL. J gave up 0 bases and V 4 bases, and 4 bases lay outside the gene matches. In nucleotides, the CDR3 is TGCGCCAGCAGCCTATATAGCGGGAGCTCCTACAATGAGCAGTTCTTC. It specifies CASSLYSGSSYNEQFF.

The J gene is TRBJ2-1, the V gene TRBV2, with 9 nucleotides matching TRBD2. V lost 4 bases, J lost 4 bases, and 2 bases stayed unmatched. Germline lookup yields CDR1 SNHLY and CDR2 FYNNEI. The CDR3 loop spans 14 amino acids. CDR3 protein: CASSVSGRYNEQFF. The CDR3 DNA reads as TGTGCCAGCAGTGTAAGCGGGAGGTACAATGAGCAGTTCTTC.

This clone was observed a few times. This chain connects TRBV29-1 to TRBJ1-5; tentatively, D is TRBD1 (5 bases). There are 13 residues in the CDR3. Germline lookup yields CDR1 SQVTM and CDR2 ANQGSEA. With 3 bases removed from V and 4 bases from J, the gap between germline ends came to 10 bases. The CDR3 sequence is CSVEVGVNQPQHF. DNA for the CDR3: TGCAGCGTTGAGGTAGGGGTAAATCAGCCCCAGCATTTT.

The chain links TRBV10-1 to TRBJ1-1; D ambiguous. Germline V gene lookup returns CDR1 WNHNN and CDR2 SYGVQD (reference sequence). CDR3 length equals 13 residues. The V and J ends lost 5 bases and 3 bases respectively, with 10 bases between them. The CDR3 coding sequence is TGCGCCAGCAGTTATGGAGGTGACACTGAAGCTTTCTTT. Its protein product is CASSYGGDTEAFF.

This clone appeared a single time. V is TRBV5-4 and J is TRBJ2-7; D possibly corresponds to TRBD1 (7 bases). CDR3 length: 17 residues. Looked up from germline, CDR1 is SGHNT and CDR2 is YYREEE (reference sequence). Trimming pared 4 bases from V and 4 bases from J, leaving 24 bases between. This CDR3 is CASSGGTAPGGIYEQYF. CDR3 bases: TGTGCCAGCAGCGGTGGGACAGCCCCCGGCGGGATTTACGAGCAGTACTTC.

The chain carries TRBV27 and TRBJ2-1; 10 nucleotides agree with TRBD2. After removal of 6 bases from V and 6 bases from J, the junction contained 8 bases not matched to a gene. Germline loops: CDR1 MNHEY, CDR2 SMNVEV (reference sequence). This CDR3 contains 15 residues. CDR3 DNA: TGTGCCAGCAGCGCTCTAGCGGGGGCCTTCAATGAGCAGTTCTTC. Residues: CASSALAGAFNEQFF.

The J gene is TRBJ2-7, the V gene TRBV2; 7 nucleotides align to TRBD1. This CDR3 has 15 residues. Germline V lookup: CDR1 SNHLY, CDR2 FYNNEI. V was pared by 5 bases and J by 2 bases, with 9 bases of the junction left unmatched. The CDR3 DNA reads TGTGCCAGCAGTCAGGGCAGGGGGAATACCTACGAGCAGTACTTC. As protein: CASSQGRGNTYEQYF. Looking up the rest from reference TRBV2 and TRBJ2-7 gives the full variable domain: EPEVTQTPSHQVTQMGQEVILRCVPISNHLYFYWYRQILGQKVEFLVSFYNNEISEKSEIFDDQFSVERPDGSNFTLKIRSTKLEDSAMYFCASSQGRGNTYEQYFGPGTRLTVT.

In this sample, this clone turned up once. The V and J genes are TRBV4-1 and TRBJ1-2, with D perhaps TRBD1 (6 bases). This CDR3 is 12 amino acids long. V shed 3 bases and J shed 5 bases, with 7 bases lying between them. CDR1 MGHRA and CDR2 YSYEKL come from the germline V gene. CDR3 in amino acids: CASSQGAYGYTF. Here the CDR3 DNA reads TGCGCCAGCAGCCAGGGGGCTTATGGCTACACCTTC.

The chain is built from TRBV28 and TRBJ2-7; 7 nucleotides align to TRBD1. Germline CDR1 MDHEN, CDR2 SYDVKM. J was trimmed by 6 bases and V by 2 bases; bases with no gene match: 1. CDR3 length: 12 residues. CDR3 coding DNA: TGTGCCAGCAGTTTACGACAGGGCGAGCAGTACTTC. This encodes CASSLRQGEQYF.

The rearrangement joins TRBV4-1 to TRBJ2-7; D not certain. Germline CDR1 reads MGHRA; CDR2 reads YSYEKL. CDR3 length: 13 amino acids. V was shortened by 0 bases and J by 3 bases, with 6 bases between the two germline ends. In nucleotides, the CDR3 is TGCGCCAGCAGCCAAGAAGTAGACTACGAGCAGTACTTC. Amino acid sequence: CASSQEVDYEQYF.

The genes are TRBV6-1 and TRBJ1-6; the D is unclear. Trimming shortened V by 1 base and J by 5 bases, and 12 bases separated the two germline ends. Germline V gene lookup returns CDR1 MNHNS and CDR2 SASEGT. The CDR3 spans 16 residues. The CDR3 reads CASSEGFGRDNSPLHF. In DNA form, the CDR3 reads TGTGCCAGCAGTGAAGGTTTTGGGCGGGATAATTCACCCCTCCACTTT.

The sample holds one count of this clone. The CDR3 loop is CASSPRGRNEQFF. In DNA, the CDR3 is TGTGCCAGCAGCCCCCGCGGGAGGAATGAGCAGTTCTTC. The V and J genes are TRBV11-3 and TRBJ2-1; 8 bases fit TRBD2. V shed 5 bases, J shed 7 bases, and the junction held 4 bases outside the gene matches. The CDR3 extends over 13 amino acids. CDR1 SGHNT and CDR2 YENEEA come from the germline V gene.

This chain uses TRBV29-1 with TRBJ2-3, with a weak D call TRBD1 (6 bases). Trimming took off 7 bases at V and 7 bases at J, with 12 bases between the two ends. Germline V gives CDR1 SQVTM, CDR2 ANQGSEA. The CDR3 spans 11 residues. The CDR3 nucleotides are TGCAGCGGGAAACAGGGTAATACGCAGTATTTT. Translating it yields CSGKQGNTQYF.

As DNA, the CDR3 is TGTGCCAGCAGTTTATCACTGGGGCTAGGGTCCTACGAGCAGTACTTC. Translated: CASSLSLGLGSYEQYF. The chain recombines TRBV28 with TRBJ2-7; weak D call: TRBD1 (5 bases). Trimming pared 1 base from V and 1 base from J, leaving 14 bases between. The CDR3 sequence is 16 residues long. Looked up from germline, CDR1 is MDHEN and CDR2 is SYDVKM.

The rearrangement joins TRBV4-1 to TRBJ2-2; 12 bases align to TRBD2. Trimming cost V 2 bases and J 5 bases; bases outside gene matches: 12. The germline V gene has CDR1 MGHRA and CDR2 YSYEKL. CDR3 length: 19 residues. The CDR3 loop reads CASSQTPGLAGTRTGELFF. The CDR3 DNA follows: TGCGCCAGCAGCCAAACCCCCGGACTAGCGGGGACCCGTACCGGGGAGCTGTTTTTT.

The gene calls are TRBV2 and TRBJ2-4, with TRBD2 matching over 7 bases. With 1 base clipped from V and 4 bases from J, the junction kept 7 bases outside the gene matches. The germline gives CDR1 SNHLY, CDR2 FYNNEI. This CDR3 contains 16 residues. In DNA form, the CDR3 reads TGTGCCAGCAGTGAAGTAAGCGGGATTGAGAAAAACATTCAGTACTTC. Residues: CASSEVSGIEKNIQYF.

The chain employs TRBV28 and TRBJ2-7, with TRBD1 matching over 8 bases. Germline V CDR1 and CDR2: MDHEN, SYDVKM. V shed 5 bases, J shed 3 bases, and the junction held 9 bases outside the gene matches. The CDR3 has 15 residues. The CDR3 region is CASSATDRGLYEQYF. CDR3 DNA sequence: TGTGCCAGCAGTGCCACCGACAGGGGACTCTACGAGCAGTACTTC.